A single sample is the source of the 14 T cell receptor beta chains below, sequenced in a study of blood T cell repertoires in COVID-19. This table comes from immunoSEQ multiplex PCR, and its TCRdb copy is limited to in-frame clones, with some not included. The table shows under 300,000 clones, with roughly 80% occurring only once. The sequencing input was peripheral blood. These receptors originate from a woman aged 55-69 years with active or convalescent COVID-19.

This chain connects TRBV19 to TRBJ2-1, with 10 positions matching TRBD2. V shed 4 bases, J shed 6 bases, and the junction held 9 bases outside the gene matches. The CDR3 contains 16 residues. Germline CDR1 and CDR2: LNHDA and SQIVND (reference sequence). CDR3 sequence: CASSTSTSGKSNEQFF. The CDR3 DNA is TGTGCCAGTAGTACCAGTACTAGCGGGAAATCCAATGAGCAGTTCTTC. Variable domain in full (rest from reference TRBV19 and TRBJ2-1): DGGITQSPKYLFRKEGQNVTLSCEQNLNHDAMYWYRQDPGQGLRLIYYSQIVNDFQKGDIAEGYSVSREKKESFPLTVTSAQKNPTAFYLCASSTSTSGKSNEQFFGPGTRLTVL.

The J gene is TRBJ2-1, the V gene TRBV6-5, with no clear D. CDR1 and CDR2 from the germline V gene are MNHEY and SVGAGI. Trimming removed 6 bases at V and 9 bases at J, with 9 bases between. This CDR3 spans 11 amino acids. The CDR3 reads CASSQLGEQFF. DNA of the CDR3: TGTGCCAGCAGCCAGCTAGGTGAGCAGTTCTTC.

The V gene is TRBV6-5, the J gene TRBJ1-1; the match to TRBD1 covers 9 bases. V lost 5 bases to trimming and J lost 4 bases; unmatched junction nucleotides: 5. This CDR3 comprises 14 residues. Germline V gene sequence: CDR1 MNHEY, CDR2 SVGAGI. The CDR3 DNA reads as TGTGCCAGCAGTCACAGGGGGCGAGTCACTGAAGCTTTCTTT. It codes for CASSHRGRVTEAFF.

This chain joins TRBV10-1 and TRBJ1-3; 7 bases are a match to TRBD1. Germline-derived CDR1 and CDR2 are WNHNN and SYGVQD (reference sequence). V lost 5 bases, J lost 4 bases, and 2 bases stayed unmatched. The CDR3 spans 13 residues. The chain's CDR3 is CASSTGEGNTIYF. The DNA of the CDR3 is TGCGCCAGCAGTACAGGGGAAGGAAACACCATATATTTT.

The V and J genes are TRBV28 and TRBJ1-2; tentative D call: TRBD1 (5 bases). With 2 bases removed from V and 3 bases from J, the gap between germline ends came to 10 bases. The CDR3 spans 14 residues. Germline values: CDR1 MDHEN, CDR2 SYDVKM. The CDR3 DNA reads TGTGCCAGCAGTTTACCAGACAGTCACTATGGCTACACCTTC. It codes for CASSLPDSHYGYTF.

This clone was recorded once. The chain combines TRBV25-1 with TRBJ1-6, with a possible D match to TRBD1 (6 bases). V was pared by 6 bases and J by 7 bases, with 10 bases between. Germline CDR1 is MGHDK and CDR2 is SYGVNS. There are 13 residues in the CDR3. CDR3 bases: TGTGCCAGCAGCAGGGGATGGAATTCACCCCTCCACTTT. Translating it yields CASSRGWNSPLHF.

This chain joins TRBV6-2 or TRBV6-3 and TRBJ2-1; TRBD2 matches at 10 bases. The germline V gene has CDR1 MNHEY and CDR2 SVGEGT. The CDR3 is 16 residues long. The V and J ends lost 5 bases and 4 bases, in that order; junction bases with no gene match: 8. As DNA, the CDR3 is TGTGCCAGCAGTACCAGACTAGCGGGCGGATACAATGAGCAGTTCTTC. Protein product: CASSTRLAGGYNEQFF.

This chain links TRBV5-1 with TRBJ1-2; D unclear. Germline CDR1 SGHRS, CDR2 YFSETQ. The CDR3 loop spans 12 amino acids. Trimming cost V 1 base and J 8 bases, with 9 bases left between them. The CDR3: CASSLTSQGYTF. The CDR3 bases are TGCGCCAGCAGCTTGACAAGTCAGGGCTACACCTTC.

The chain joins TRBV5-4 to TRBJ2-3, with 8 bases aligning to TRBD1. The CDR3 totals 17 residues. Per germline, CDR1 SGHNT and CDR2 YYREEE (reference sequence). Losses at the gene ends were 4 bases for V and 0 bases for J; bases not matched to a gene: 10. The CDR3 sequence is CASSKEGQVTSTDTQYF. The DNA of the CDR3 is TGTGCCAGCAGCAAGGAGGGACAGGTTACTAGCACAGATACGCAGTATTTT.

J is TRBJ1-1 and V is TRBV5-1, with D possibly being TRBD1 (5 bases). V lost 0 bases and J 4 bases, leaving 7 bases between the germline ends. The CDR3 length is 13 residues. Looked up from germline, CDR1 is SGHRS and CDR2 is YFSETQ. CDR3 DNA sequence: TGCGCCAGCAGCTTGGAAGGGGTCACTGAAGCTTTCTTT. This gives the protein CASSLEGVTEAFF.

The sample holds one count of this clone. This chain connects TRBV29-1 to TRBJ2-5, with D unclear. The V and J ends lost 8 bases and 1 base respectively, with 14 bases between them. The CDR3 runs to 13 residues. Germline CDR1 SQVTM, CDR2 ANQGSEA. The DNA for the CDR3 is TGCAGCACTGCGAGGCAGCCCCAAGAGACCCAGTACTTC. As protein: CSTARQPQETQYF.

CDR3 DNA sequence: TGCGCCAGCAGCCAAGTCGCGGAGAGAACCACAACTAATGAAAAACTGTTTTTT. Its translation is CASSQVAERTTTNEKLFF. The J gene is TRBJ1-4, the V gene TRBV4-1; D is unclear. CDR3 length equals 18 residues. The V and J ends lost 1 base and 0 bases respectively, with 15 bases between them. In germline, CDR1 is MGHRA, CDR2 YSYEKL.

The genes are TRBV28 and TRBJ1-5, with 7 bases matching TRBD1. J lost 0 bases, V lost 4 bases, and 9 bases had no gene match. Looked up from germline, CDR1 is MDHEN and CDR2 is SYDVKM. This CDR3 spans 17 amino acids. CDR3 protein: CASSWRQGGNSNQPQHF. Here the CDR3 DNA reads TGTGCCAGCAGTTGGAGACAGGGAGGAAATAGCAATCAGCCCCAGCATTTT.

This chain connects TRBV6-2 or TRBV6-3 to TRBJ1-1, with D hard to call. The V gene lost 1 base and the J gene lost 1 base, with 7 bases spanning the gap. Germline CDR1 is MNHEY and CDR2 is SVGEGT. The CDR3 contains 14 residues. The CDR3 bases are TGTGCCAGCAGTTACTTACAGACGAACACTGAAGCTTTCTTT. It yields the protein CASSYLQTNTEAFF.